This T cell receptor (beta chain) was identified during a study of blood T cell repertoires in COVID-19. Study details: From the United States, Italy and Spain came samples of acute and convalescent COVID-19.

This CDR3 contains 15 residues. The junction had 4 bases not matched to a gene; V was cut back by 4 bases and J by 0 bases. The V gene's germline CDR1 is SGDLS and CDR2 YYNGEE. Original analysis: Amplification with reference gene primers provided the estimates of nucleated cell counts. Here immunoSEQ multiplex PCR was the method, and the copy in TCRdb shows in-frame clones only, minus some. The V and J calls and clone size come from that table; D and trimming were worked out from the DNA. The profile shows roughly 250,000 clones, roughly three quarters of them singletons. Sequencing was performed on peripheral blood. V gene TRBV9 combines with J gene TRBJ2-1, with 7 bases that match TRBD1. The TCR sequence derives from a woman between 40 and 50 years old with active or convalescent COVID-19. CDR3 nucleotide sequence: TGTGCCAGCAGCCCCGAGGGGGCCTCCTACAATGAGCAGTTCTTC. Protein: CASSPEGASYNEQFF. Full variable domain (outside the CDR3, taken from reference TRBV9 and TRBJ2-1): DSGVTQTPKHLITATGQRVTLRCSPRSGDLSVYWYQQSLDQGLQFLIQYYNGEERAKGNILERFSAQQFPDLHSELNLSSLELGDSALYFCASSPEGASYNEQFFGPGTRLTVL.